A selection of T cell receptor beta chains follows, all from one sample in a study of cytomegalovirus exposure and HLA in healthy donors. TCRdb keeps only in-frame clones here, not all; method: immunoSEQ multiplex PCR. The data contain fewer than 200,000 clones, 79% of them singletons. The sequenced sample was PBMCs. All receptors come from a woman between 35 and 50 years old in good health and CMV-seronegative. Each CDR3 is given with its conserved first and last residue. The order of the fields is J gene, V gene, clone size, D gene, CDR3 protein, CDR3 DNA. D genes are given only for firm matches. Only part of the rows carry a size: once, few, many, or a class if the clone is expanded.

>TRBJ2-1|TRBV19|.|TRBD1
CASRRTGGSYNEQFF
TGTGCCAGTAGACGGACAGGTGGGTCCTACAATGAGCAGTTCTTC
>TRBJ2-7|TRBV2|.|.
CASTEEEVYEQYF
TGTGCCAGTACCGAAGAGGAAGTCTACGAGCAGTACTTC
>TRBJ2-3|TRBV7-3|.|TRBD2
CASSLASGRSPDTQYF
TGTGCCAGCAGCTTAGCTAGCGGGAGGTCCCCAGATACGCAGTATTTT
>TRBJ1-5|TRBV28|.|.
CASSLEYQPQHF
TGTGCCAGCAGTTTGGAGTATCAGCCCCAGCATTTT
>TRBJ1-2|TRBV4-1|.|.
CASSQVGTYGYTF
TGCGCCAGCAGCCAAGTAGGGACTTATGGCTACACCTTC
>TRBJ2-2|TRBV5-1|.|.
CASSSMGAGYANTGELFF
TGCGCCAGCAGCTCCATGGGAGCAGGTTACGCGAACACCGGGGAGCTGTTTTTT
>TRBJ2-7|TRBV19|.|.
CASSMLPSSYEQYF
TGTGCCAGTAGTATGCTACCCTCCTCCTACGAGCAGTACTTC
>TRBJ2-3|TRBV5-6|.|.
CASSATGQQGTDTQYF
TGTGCCAGCAGCGCGACAGGACAGCAAGGCACAGATACGCAGTATTTT
>TRBJ1-2|TRBV27|.|.
CASSSPKDSIYGYTF
TGTGCCAGCAGTTCCCCTAAAGACAGCATCTATGGCTACACCTTC
>TRBJ1-5|TRBV27|.|.
CASSLARLNQPQHF
TGTGCCAGCAGTTTGGCTCGATTAAATCAGCCCCAGCATTTT
>TRBJ1-1|TRBV2|.|.
CASRFDLNTEAFF
TGTGCCAGCAGGTTCGACTTGAACACTGAAGCTTTCTTT
>TRBJ2-2|TRBV6-5|.|TRBD2
CASSRAGTGELFF
TGTGCCAGCAGTCGAGCGGGAACCGGGGAGCTGTTTTTT
>TRBJ1-3|TRBV7-9|.|.
CASSLAGQYSGNTIYF
TGTGCCAGCAGCTTAGCAGGACAGTACTCTGGAAACACCATATATTTT
>TRBJ1-2|TRBV14|.|.
CASSRDSANYGYTF
TGTGCCAGCAGCCGAGACAGCGCTAACTATGGCTACACCTTC
>TRBJ1-1|TRBV5-1|.|.
CASSLGGPGTEAFF
TGCGCCAGCAGCTTGGGGGGGCCGGGCACTGAAGCTTTCTTT
>TRBJ1-3|TRBV5-1|.|.
CASSLDGLSGNTIYF
TGCGCCAGCAGCTTGGATGGACTCTCTGGAAACACCATATATTTT
>TRBJ2-7|TRBV10-3|few|TRBD2
CAARTSDSSYEQYF
TGTGCCGCAAGGACTAGCGATAGCTCCTACGAGCAGTACTTC
>TRBJ1-1|TRBV5-4|.|TRBD1
CASSSQGGNTEAFF
TGTGCCAGCAGCTCACAGGGGGGCAACACTGAAGCTTTCTTT
>TRBJ1-5|TRBV2|.|TRBD1
CASSTGQGTYSNQPQHF
TGTGCCAGCAGTACTGGACAGGGGACATATAGCAATCAGCCCCAGCATTTT
>TRBJ2-7|TRBV11-2|.|TRBD1
CASSRTGPYEQYF
TGTGCCAGCAGCCGGACAGGGCCCTACGAGCAGTACTTC
>TRBJ1-2|TRBV9|.|TRBD1
CASSPTLRQGNGYTF
TGTGCCAGCAGCCCGACCCTGCGACAGGGGAATGGCTACACCTTC
>TRBJ2-7|TRBV6-6|.|.
CASRHAAVRDEQYF
TGTGCCAGCAGGCACGCTGCGGTCCGGGACGAGCAGTACTTC
>TRBJ1-3|TRBV7-2|once|.
CASSLAPQKRNTIYF
TGTGCCAGCAGCTTAGCACCACAAAAGAGAAACACCATATATTTT
>TRBJ2-6|TRBV6-6|.|.
CASSYPGPSGANVLTF
TGTGCCAGCAGTTACCCAGGTCCCTCTGGGGCCAACGTCCTGACTTTC
>TRBJ1-2|TRBV5-4|.|TRBD1
CASSPGQGRVGNYGYTF
TGTGCCAGCAGCCCCGGACAGGGGCGGGTCGGTAACTATGGCTACACCTTC
>TRBJ2-1|TRBV2|.|.
CASWALLYNEQFF
TGTGCCAGCTGGGCCTTACTCTACAATGAGCAGTTCTTC
>TRBJ1-1|TRBV6-5|.|TRBD1
CASSLDRRVGTEAFF
TGTGCCAGCAGTTTGGACAGGCGAGTGGGCACTGAAGCTTTCTTT
>TRBJ2-5|TRBV29-1|.|TRBD1
CSVELSGQGAGETQYF
TGCAGCGTTGAATTAAGTGGGCAGGGGGCAGGAGAGACCCAGTACTTC
>TRBJ1-2|TRBV2|.|.
CASRVGVQDYGYTF
TGTGCCAGCAGGGTAGGGGTACAGGACTATGGCTACACCTTC
>TRBJ2-1|TRBV2|.|TRBD2
CASSEARRLARFF
TGTGCCAGCAGTGAAGCGCGGAGACTAGCTAGGTTCTTC
>TRBJ2-4|TRBV4-1|.|TRBD1
CASSQGQGDSIQYF
TGCGCCAGCAGCCAAGGACAGGGGGATAGCATTCAGTACTTC
>TRBJ2-5|TRBV5-6|.|TRBD1
CASSLAGTGRGETQYF
TGTGCCAGCAGCTTGGCCGGGACAGGTAGGGGGGAGACCCAGTACTTC
>TRBJ2-7|TRBV6-5|once|.
CASSPRTVSYVEQYF
TGTGCCAGCAGCCCCAGGACAGTAAGCTACGTAGAGCAGTACTTC
>TRBJ1-3|TRBV5-6|.|TRBD1
CASSAGTDYSSGNTIYF
TGTGCCAGCAGCGCTGGGACAGATTATAGCTCTGGAAACACCATATATTTT
>TRBJ1-2|TRBV7-9|.|.
CATASLGDYGYTF
TGTGCCACCGCATCTCTGGGAGACTATGGCTACACCTTC
>TRBJ2-7|TRBV19|once|.
CASLPYEQYF
TGTGCCAGCCTTCCCTACGAGCAGTACTTC
>TRBJ1-2|TRBV5-1|.|TRBD1
CASSLVGQGYGYTF
TGCGCCAGCAGCTTGGTGGGACAGGGATATGGCTACACCTTC
>TRBJ1-2|TRBV18|.|.
CASSPLSDGYTF
TGTGCCAGCTCACCACTCTCCGATGGCTACACCTTC
>TRBJ1-5|TRBV5-4|.|TRBD1
CASSFTQGAWSNQPQHF
TGTGCCAGCAGCTTCACCCAGGGGGCGTGGAGCAATCAGCCCCAGCATTTT
>TRBJ2-2|TRBV4-3|few|.
CASSQARSYSGELFF
TGCGCCAGCAGCCAAGCCCGCAGTTATTCCGGGGAGCTGTTTTTT
>TRBJ1-4|TRBV4-3|.|.
CASSLSSHTYNEKLFF
TGCGCCAGCAGCCTTTCTAGTCACACCTATAATGAAAAACTGTTTTTT
>TRBJ2-3|TRBV5-1|.|TRBD2
CASSLWDGRNTDTQYF
TGCGCCAGCAGCTTGTGGGACGGGAGGAATACAGATACGCAGTATTTT
>TRBJ2-1|TRBV10-2|few|TRBD2
CASASGGDSYNEQFF
TGCGCCAGCGCTAGCGGGGGGGACTCCTACAATGAGCAGTTCTTC
>TRBJ1-1|TRBV9|.|.
CASSVVDSSNTEAFF
TGTGCCAGCAGCGTAGTAGACAGCTCGAACACTGAAGCTTTCTTT
>TRBJ1-2|TRBV19|.|TRBD1
CASSIQGGPYGYTF
TGTGCCAGTAGTATACAGGGGGGTCCCTATGGCTACACCTTC
>TRBJ2-7|TRBV28|.|TRBD1
CASSPGGARGLYEQYF
TGTGCCAGCAGTCCCGGCGGCGCCAGGGGGCTGTACGAGCAGTACTTC
>TRBJ1-5|TRBV6-1|few|TRBD1
CASGTVRDQPQHF
TGTGCCAGCGGGACAGTAAGGGACCAGCCCCAGCATTTT
>TRBJ2-7|TRBV7-9|.|TRBD2
CASSGTSGSVSYEQYF
TGTGCCAGCAGCGGAACTAGCGGGAGCGTATCCTACGAGCAGTACTTC
>TRBJ2-4|TRBV4-1|.|TRBD2
CASSPGVAGGPAKNIQYF
TGCGCCAGCAGCCCGGGGGTAGCGGGGGGGCCAGCCAAAAACATTCAGTACTTC
>TRBJ2-1|TRBV4-1|.|TRBD2
CASSHTSGPHNEQFF
TGCGCCAGCAGTCACACTAGCGGGCCACACAATGAGCAGTTCTTC
>TRBJ2-3|TRBV7-8|.|.
CASSLGALSQYF
TGTGCCAGCAGCTTAGGGGCCCTGTCGCAGTATTTT
>TRBJ2-2|TRBV7-9|.|TRBD2
CARPGLAKDGELFF
TGTGCCAGACCGGGACTAGCGAAAGACGGGGAGCTGTTTTTT
>TRBJ2-1|TRBV29-1|.|.
CSVSPSRDNEQFF
TGCAGCGTTTCCCCCAGCAGGGACAATGAGCAGTTCTTC
>TRBJ2-2|TRBV18|.|TRBD1
CASSPFEGGNGELFF
TGTGCCAGCTCACCATTCGAAGGGGGCAACGGGGAGCTGTTTTTT
>TRBJ1-4|TRBV19|.|.
CASTLRPDGGEKLFF
TGTGCCAGTACTCTACGGCCGGACGGGGGGGAAAAACTGTTTTTT